This T cell receptor beta chain is drawn from a study of blood T cells in healthy people across ages. Points from the study as a whole: With age, beta diversity per million T cells declined roughly linearly, significantly by 40.

A second PCR, run for about 7 to 11 cycles, used a sample-barcoded 5' primer plus a J-beta primer mix. TCRdb itself ran the 5' RACE reads through MiXCR, one entry per CDR3 protein. Seen here are 900,000 to 950,000 distinct CDR3 sequences, roughly 28% observed once, and the top ten hold 10%. V was clipped by 2 bases and J by 0 bases, with 8 bases between them. This CDR3 has 15 residues. CDR1 is MNHEY, CDR2 SMNVEV, per germline (reference sequence). Details on this clonotype: The antigen remains undetermined.

These sequences were also reported in another study, on T cells of mothers and their children. As that report states: Donors were a few healthy Caucasian mothers and their six children.

This receptor was identified in a woman in her forties in good health. Specimen: blood. This chain connects TRBV27 to TRBJ1-5, with unresolved D. In DNA, the CDR3 is TGTGCCAGCAGTTTAAGTTGGGGTAGCAATCAGCCCCAGCATTTT. Translation gives CASSLSWGSNQPQHF.